The clone carrying this T cell receptor beta chain showed up just a few times. Then a second PCR, running roughly 6 to 12 cycles, was carried out with a sample-barcoded 5' primer and a J-beta primer mix. Using its own MiXCR run on the 5' RACE reads, TCRdb lists one record per CDR3 protein. The sample holds about 780,000 distinct CDR3 sequences, roughly 26% seen once. The sample originates from a study of blood T cells in healthy people across ages. The CDR3 totals 15 residues. The germline V gene has CDR1 MNHEY and CDR2 SVGAGI. After removal of 5 bases from V and 11 bases from J, the junction contained 15 bases not matched to a gene. Each of the donors had roughly 9.4 milliliters of peripheral blood drawn into EDTA-treated Vacutainer tubes. These same records also appear under a second study, on T cells of mothers and their children. From that study: Three healthy Caucasian mothers and their six children were the donors. Extraction yielded RNA that went, in full, into cDNA synthesis at around 1.4 ug per 15 ul.

The chain joins TRBV6-5 to TRBJ2-5; TRBD1 agrees at 9 bases. This receptor was obtained from a boy between 5 and 17 years old in good health. Sequencing input: blood. CDR3 coding DNA: TGTGCCAGCAGTATCGCCGGGACAGGGTTGTCTGAGCAGTACTTC. Translation gives CASSIAGTGLSEQYF.